The clone carrying this T cell receptor (beta chain) was observed a few times. The CDR3 loop spans 12 amino acids. Per germline, CDR1 DFQATT and CDR2 SNEGSKA (reference sequence). The trim removed 2 bases at V and 8 bases at J, leaving 3 bases unmatched. It was RNA transcripts that yielded the amplified TCR beta CDR3 regions. First-round RT-PCR with HTBI primers amplified the TCR CDR3 region. TCRdb itself ran the multiplex PCR reads through MiXCR, one entry per CDR3 protein. The sample lists about 300,000 distinct CDR3 sequences, about 19% occurring once. Uncontrolled infection, other autoimmune disease, pregnancy and lactation each barred patients from inclusion. Every diagnosis used clinical symptoms, serum thyroxine and TRAb, thyroid ultrasound and orbital computed tomography. PBMCs were obtained from approximately 9.2 ml fresh peripheral blood. The data derive from a study of T cells in Graves' hyperthyroidism and ophthalmopathy.

The sequence came from a man aged 50 to 60 with Graves' ophthalmopathy. J is TRBJ2-1 and V is TRBV20-1, with TRBD1 matching 7 bases. The sample taken for sequencing was blood. The CDR3 protein is CSARKGAHEQFF. Written as DNA, the CDR3 is TGCAGTGCTAGAAAGGGGGCCCATGAGCAGTTCTTC.